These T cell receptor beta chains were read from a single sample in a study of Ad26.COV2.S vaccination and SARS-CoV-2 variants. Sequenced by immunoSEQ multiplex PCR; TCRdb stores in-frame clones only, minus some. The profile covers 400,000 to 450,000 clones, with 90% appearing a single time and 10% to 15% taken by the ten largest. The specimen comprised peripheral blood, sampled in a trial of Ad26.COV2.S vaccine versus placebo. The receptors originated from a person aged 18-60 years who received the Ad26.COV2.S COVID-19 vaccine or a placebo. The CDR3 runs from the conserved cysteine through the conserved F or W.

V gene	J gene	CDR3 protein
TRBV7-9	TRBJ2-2	CASSSTGGWAGELFF
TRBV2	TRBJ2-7	CASSSQQGIVAEQYF
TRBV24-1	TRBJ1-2	CATSDPHSSRDGYTF
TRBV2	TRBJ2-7	CASSGVSGIMEQYF
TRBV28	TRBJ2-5	CASSPTQGLAKETQYF
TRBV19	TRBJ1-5	CASSKAYSNQPQHF
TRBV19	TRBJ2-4	CASARDNQNIQYF
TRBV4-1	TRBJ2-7	CASSQGGGASYEQYF
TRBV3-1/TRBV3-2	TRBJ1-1	CASSVPGTANTEAFF
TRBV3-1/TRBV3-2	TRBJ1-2	CASSQASRRDRDSGYTF
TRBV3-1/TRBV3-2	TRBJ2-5	CASSQDINGGLAQETQYF
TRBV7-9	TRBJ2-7	CASSLDVHSYEQYF